The entry that follows covers one TCR beta chain sequence. This clone was counted only a few times. Its antigen is currently not known. No quality values exist for individual bases; no much larger clone is one base distant. Cut back by 8 bases and 9 bases, the V and J ends lie 11 bases apart. Via the germline V gene (reference sequence), CDR1 is LGHDT and CDR2 YNNKEL. From the cysteine through the phenylalanine, the CDR3 covers 11 amino acids. Only the CDR3 region is kept as DNA, spanning 33 bases read in frame from base 1. The collaborating institutions used their own protocols to collect whole blood in K2EDTA tubes. For TCRbeta analysis, collaborator samples were shipped as frozen whole blood, as isolated PBMCs, or as DNA extracted from either sample type. This sample was taken from a study of blood T cell repertoires in COVID-19 (TCRdb year 2020). Broadly, across the study: Samples from collaborators originated in the United States, Italy and Spain and spanned both the acute and convalescent phases of COVID-19. Where HLA class I and class II types were available, the types were taken from metadata supplied by the sample provider, not from assay-based typing. Sample metadata almost always included a de-identified subject ID, COVID-19 status, age in years and sex. The prospective study material was composed of cDNA or gDNA derived from T cells, B-cell-depleted T cells, or PBMCs. Samples were obtained from the ongoing ImmuneRACE study (first 160 participants) and from over 1,000 subjects provided by 6 global collaborators. Subjects who had been exposed to COVID-19, were actively infected with it, or had recovered from it provided the deeply sampled blood TCRbeta repertoires that made up the dataset. The repertoires were released in a freely available public database intended as a resource for research on the immune response to SARS-CoV-2.

TCRbeta CDR3 regions were amplified from genomic DNA using the immunoSEQ Assay, a bias-controlled multiplex PCR. The paper's processing steps were these. Nucleated cell counts per sample were estimated from amplification of reference gene primers within the assay. To quantify the absolute abundance of each unique TCRbeta CDR3 rearrangement, sequence reads were collapsed and filtered. For each sample, productive Simpson clonality was calculated as the square root of Simpson's diversity index across productive rearrangements. Held by TCRdb, this immuneACCESS table contains in-frame sequences only and omits some clones. Under half of the omission traces to an unresolved V gene where checked; the cause of the rest is unknown. From that table come the V and J calls and clone size; the DNA was used to work out D and trimming. This sample gives around 180,000 clones in total; approximately 88% of them show up just once. The biggest ten clones account for 3.5% to 4.5% of the sample.

Broader findings and caveats from the paper: The amount of clinical and demographic metadata varied by source and participant and was provided uncurated.

The rearrangement joined TRBV3-1 (or the pseudogene TRBV3-2) to TRBJ2-1; possibly the D gene is TRBD2, per 6 matching bases. Sequencing input: peripheral blood. The receptor was derived from a woman between 25 and 40 years old with acute or convalescent COVID-19. The nucleotide sequence is TGTGCCAGCCAAATGGGGGGTGAGCAGTTCTTC. Its product reads: CASQMGGEQFF.